The present TCR beta chain was sequenced within a study of blood T cell repertoires in COVID-19. This clone was counted a single time. Trimming took off 4 bases at V and 5 bases at J, with 9 bases between the two ends. The germline CDR1 and CDR2 sequences are SGDLS and YYNGEE. The CDR3 loop spans 12 amino acids. Assay used: immunoSEQ multiplex PCR; TCRdb lists only in-frame clones, some missing. The table lists around 160,000 clones, approximately 80% of them singletons. This receptor was obtained from a man aged 50-60 years who had recovered from COVID-19. The sample was PBMCs or T cells enriched from blood (not recorded which). The rearrangement uses TRBV9 and TRBJ2-5, with D possibly TRBD2 on 5 matching bases. The CDR3 here is CASSPGKETQYF. The CDR3 nucleotides read TGTGCCAGCAGCCCCGGGAAGGAGACCCAGTACTTC.